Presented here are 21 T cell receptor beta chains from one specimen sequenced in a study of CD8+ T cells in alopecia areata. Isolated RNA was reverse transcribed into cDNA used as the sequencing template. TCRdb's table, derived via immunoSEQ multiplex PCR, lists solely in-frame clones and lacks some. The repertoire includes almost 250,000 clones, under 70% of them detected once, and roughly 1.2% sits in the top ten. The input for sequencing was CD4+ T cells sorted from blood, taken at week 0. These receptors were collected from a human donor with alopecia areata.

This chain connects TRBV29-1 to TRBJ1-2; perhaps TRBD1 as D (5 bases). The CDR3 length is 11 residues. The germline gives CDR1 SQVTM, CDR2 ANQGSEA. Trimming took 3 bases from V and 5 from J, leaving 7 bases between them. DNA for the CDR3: TGCAGCGTTGATAAGGGGTATGGCTACACCTTC. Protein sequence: CSVDKGYGYTF.

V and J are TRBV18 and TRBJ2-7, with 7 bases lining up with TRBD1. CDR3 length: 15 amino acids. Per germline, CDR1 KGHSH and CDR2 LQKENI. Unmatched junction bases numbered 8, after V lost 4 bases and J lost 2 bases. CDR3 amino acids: CASSLNGQATYEQYF. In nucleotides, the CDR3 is TGTGCCAGCTCACTCAATGGACAGGCAACCTACGAGCAGTACTTC.

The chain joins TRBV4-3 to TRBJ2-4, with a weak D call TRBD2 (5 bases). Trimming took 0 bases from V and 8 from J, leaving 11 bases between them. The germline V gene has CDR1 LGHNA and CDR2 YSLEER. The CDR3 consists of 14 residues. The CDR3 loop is CASSQDLGVDIQYF. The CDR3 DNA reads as TGCGCCAGCAGCCAAGATCTCGGGGTTGACATTCAGTACTTC.

The CDR3 loop reads CAWRSGGETQYF. CDR3 sequence (DNA): TGTGCCTGGAGAAGTGGCGGAGAGACCCAGTACTTC. The V and J genes are TRBV30 and TRBJ2-5; D is ambiguous. The CDR3 sequence is 12 residues long. The V gene lost 3 bases and the J gene lost 4 bases, with 9 bases spanning the gap. Germline V CDR1 and CDR2: GTSNPN, SVGIG (reference sequence).

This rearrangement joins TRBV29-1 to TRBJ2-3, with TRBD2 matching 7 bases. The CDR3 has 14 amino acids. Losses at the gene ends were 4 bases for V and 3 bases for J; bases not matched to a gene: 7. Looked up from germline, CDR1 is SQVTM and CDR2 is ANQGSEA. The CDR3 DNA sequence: TGCAGCGTTGGGGAGGGGCTTAGGACAGATACGCAGTATTTT. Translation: CSVGEGLRTDTQYF.

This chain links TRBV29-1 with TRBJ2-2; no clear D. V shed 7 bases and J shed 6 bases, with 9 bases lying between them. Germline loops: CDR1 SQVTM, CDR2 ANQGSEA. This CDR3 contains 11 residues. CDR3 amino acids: CSARHAGELFF. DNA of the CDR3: TGCAGCGCCCGCCACGCCGGGGAGCTGTTTTTT.

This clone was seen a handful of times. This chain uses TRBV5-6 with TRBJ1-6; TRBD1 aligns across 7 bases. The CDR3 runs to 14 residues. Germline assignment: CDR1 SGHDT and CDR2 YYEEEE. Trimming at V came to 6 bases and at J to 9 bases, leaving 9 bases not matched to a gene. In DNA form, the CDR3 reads TGTGCCAGCATGTTCTGGGACAGCCGTTCACCCCTCCACTTT. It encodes CASMFWDSRSPLHF.

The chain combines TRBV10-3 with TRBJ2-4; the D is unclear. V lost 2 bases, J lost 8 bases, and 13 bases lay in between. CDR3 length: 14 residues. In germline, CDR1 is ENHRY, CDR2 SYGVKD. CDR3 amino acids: CAISEGRSYDIQYF. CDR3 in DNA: TGTGCCATCAGTGAGGGGCGGTCCTATGACATTCAGTACTTC.

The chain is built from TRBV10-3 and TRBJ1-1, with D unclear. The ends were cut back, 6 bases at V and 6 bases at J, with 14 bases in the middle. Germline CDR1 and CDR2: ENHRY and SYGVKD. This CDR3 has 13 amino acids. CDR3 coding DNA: TGTGCCATCAGCGATGGACGGTACCCTGAAGCTTTCTTT. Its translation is CAISDGRYPEAFF.

The CDR3 coding sequence is TGCGCCAGCAGCTTGGACCTAGCCTCCTACAATGAGCAGTTCTTC. Translated: CASSLDLASYNEQFF. This chain connects TRBV5-1 to TRBJ2-1; D is possibly TRBD2 (5 bases). Trimming took 0 bases from V and 0 from J, leaving 7 bases between them. The germline CDR1 and CDR2 sequences are SGHRS and YFSETQ. The CDR3 spans 15 residues.

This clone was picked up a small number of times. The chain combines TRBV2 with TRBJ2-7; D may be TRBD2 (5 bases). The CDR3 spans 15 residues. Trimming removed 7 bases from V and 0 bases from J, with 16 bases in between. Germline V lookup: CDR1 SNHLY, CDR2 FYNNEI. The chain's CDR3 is CASTQNLGSSYEQYF. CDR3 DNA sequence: TGTGCCAGCACCCAAAATCTAGGGAGCTCCTACGAGCAGTACTTC.

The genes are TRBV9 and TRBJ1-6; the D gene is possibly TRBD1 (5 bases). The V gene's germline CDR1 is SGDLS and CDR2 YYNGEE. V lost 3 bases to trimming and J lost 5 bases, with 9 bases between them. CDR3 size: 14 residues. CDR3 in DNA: TGTGCCAGCAGCGCGGGACCGCATAATTCACCCCTCCACTTT. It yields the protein CASSAGPHNSPLHF. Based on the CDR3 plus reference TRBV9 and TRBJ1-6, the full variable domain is DSGVTQTPKHLITATGQRVTLRCSPRSGDLSVYWYQQSLDQGLQFLIQYYNGEERAKGNILERFSAQQFPDLHSELNLSSLELGDSALYFCASSAGPHNSPLHFGNGTRLTVT.

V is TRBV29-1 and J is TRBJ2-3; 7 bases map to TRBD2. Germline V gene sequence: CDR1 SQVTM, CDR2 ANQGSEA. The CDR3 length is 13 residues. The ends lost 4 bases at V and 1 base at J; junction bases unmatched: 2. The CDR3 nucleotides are TGCAGCGTTGTTGCGGGGGGCACAGATACGCAGTATTTT. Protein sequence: CSVVAGGTDTQYF.

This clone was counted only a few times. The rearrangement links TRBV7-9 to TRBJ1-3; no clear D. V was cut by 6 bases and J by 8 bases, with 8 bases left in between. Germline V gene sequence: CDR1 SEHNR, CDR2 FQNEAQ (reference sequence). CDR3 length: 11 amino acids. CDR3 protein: CASSRGDTIYF. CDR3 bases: TGTGCCAGCAGTCGGGGAGACACCATATATTTT.

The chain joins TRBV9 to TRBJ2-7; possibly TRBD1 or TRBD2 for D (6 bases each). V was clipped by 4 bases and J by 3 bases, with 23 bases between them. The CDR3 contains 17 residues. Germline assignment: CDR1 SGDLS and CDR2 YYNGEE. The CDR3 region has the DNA TGTGCCAGCAGCCCCGGGACAAAGTCCGGGGGATACTACGAGCAGTACTTC. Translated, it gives CASSPGTKSGGYYEQYF.

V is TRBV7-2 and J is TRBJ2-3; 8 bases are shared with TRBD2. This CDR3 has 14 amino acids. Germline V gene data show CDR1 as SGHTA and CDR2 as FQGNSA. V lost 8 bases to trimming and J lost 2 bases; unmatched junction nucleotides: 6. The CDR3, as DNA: TGTGCCAGCGTACGGGGGGGAAACACAGATACGCAGTATTTT. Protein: CASVRGGNTDTQYF. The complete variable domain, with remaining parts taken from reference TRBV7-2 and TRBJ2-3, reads GAGVSQSPSNKVTEKGKDVELRCDPISGHTALYWYRQSLGQGLEFLIYFQGNSAPDKSGLPSDRFSAERTGGSVSTLTIQRTQQEDSAVYLCASVRGGNTDTQYFGPGTRLTVL.

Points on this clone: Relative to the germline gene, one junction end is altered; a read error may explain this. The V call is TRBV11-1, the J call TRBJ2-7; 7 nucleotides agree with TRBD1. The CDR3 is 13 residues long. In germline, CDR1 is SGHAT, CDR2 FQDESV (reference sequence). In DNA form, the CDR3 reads TGTGCCAGCACCATAGCCGAAGACAGGGAGATGAACTTC. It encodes CASTIAEDREMNF.

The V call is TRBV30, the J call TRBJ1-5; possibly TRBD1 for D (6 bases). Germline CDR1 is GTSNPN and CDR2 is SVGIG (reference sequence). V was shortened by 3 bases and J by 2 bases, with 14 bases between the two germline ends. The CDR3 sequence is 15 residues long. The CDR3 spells CAWSAPTGGNQPQHF. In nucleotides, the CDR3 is TGTGCCTGGAGCGCCCCGACAGGAGGCAATCAGCCCCAGCATTTT.

This CDR3 is CASSYFGGANTQYF. The CDR3 DNA reads as TGTGCCAGCAGTTATTTCGGGGGGGCAAATACGCAGTATTTT. The V gene is TRBV6-5, the J gene TRBJ2-3; the match to TRBD2 covers 8 bases. CDR1 MNHEY and CDR2 SVGAGI come from the germline V gene. V trimming: 3 bases; J trimming: 7 bases; junction bases outside the gene matches: 6. This CDR3 comprises 14 residues.

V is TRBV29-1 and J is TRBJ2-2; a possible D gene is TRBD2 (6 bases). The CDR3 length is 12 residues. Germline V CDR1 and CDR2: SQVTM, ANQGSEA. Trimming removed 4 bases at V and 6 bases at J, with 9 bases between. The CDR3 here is CSVGGVAGELFF. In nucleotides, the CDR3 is TGCAGCGTTGGGGGGGTCGCCGGGGAGCTGTTTTTT.

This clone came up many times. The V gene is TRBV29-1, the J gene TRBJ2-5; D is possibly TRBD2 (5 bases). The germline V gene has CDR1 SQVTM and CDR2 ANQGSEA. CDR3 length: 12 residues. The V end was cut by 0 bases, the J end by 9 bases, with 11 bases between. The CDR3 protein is CSVEESLGAQYF. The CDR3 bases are TGCAGCGTTGAAGAGTCTCTCGGGGCCCAGTACTTC.